This TCR beta chain was captured in a study of PD-L1 blockade in urothelial cancer. The study, taken as a whole, reports: By 3 weeks, tumor-associated blood clones had expanded more in durable-benefit patients.

In this sample, this clone turned up once. What it binds is unknown. Profiling relied on immunoSEQ multiplex PCR, and the TCRdb table lists in-frame clones only, not all of them. The table has fewer than 35,000 clones, approximately 87% seen once. Patients presented with locally advanced or metastatic urothelial carcinoma. The V gene's germline CDR1 is SGHDN and CDR2 FVKESK. The CDR3 runs 15 residues. Losses at the gene ends were 6 bases for V and 4 bases for J; bases not matched to a gene: 7. The chain recombines TRBV14 with TRBJ2-2; 8 bases map to TRBD1. The sample here was PBMCs, taken around atezolizumab (anti-PD-L1) treatment. This TCR came from a man aged 45-65 years with urothelial cancer. The CDR3 nucleotides are TGTGCCAGCAGTCTCAGGACAGGGCGCACCGGGGAGCTGTTTTTT. It yields the protein CASSLRTGRTGELFF.